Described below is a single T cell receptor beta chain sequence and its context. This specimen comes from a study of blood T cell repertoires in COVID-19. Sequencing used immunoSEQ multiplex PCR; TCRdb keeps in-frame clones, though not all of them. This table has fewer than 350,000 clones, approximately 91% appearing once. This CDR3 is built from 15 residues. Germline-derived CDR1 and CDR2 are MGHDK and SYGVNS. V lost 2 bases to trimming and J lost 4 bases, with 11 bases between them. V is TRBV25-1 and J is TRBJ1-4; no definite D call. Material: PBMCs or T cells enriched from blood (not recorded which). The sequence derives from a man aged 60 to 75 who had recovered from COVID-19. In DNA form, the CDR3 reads TGTGCCAGCAGTGAAGGTGGAGTGATTAATGAAAAACTGTTTTTT. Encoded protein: CASSEGGVINEKLFF.